This TCR beta chain comes out of a study of beta chain features in type 1 diabetes (dated by TCRdb to 2017 to 2018). About the full investigation: Mean age, gender distribution, total cell number and subset yield were not different between patients and healthy donors. A total of about 100 million sorted cells were examined across all samples, and RNA yield correlated strongly with the number of cells per subset. In the study, TCRB repertoires of sorted circulating CD4+ T cell subsets from recently diagnosed type 1 diabetes patients were compared with those of matched healthy donors. Naive and central memory subsets were obtained from all 30 or so donors, but regulatory and stem cell-like memory subsets were isolated from only 8 patients and roughly eight healthy donors.

A single peripheral blood draw of roughly 0.11 L on average was collected from each donor into heparinised tubes. A BD FACSAria II and a panel including CD45RO, CCR7, CD25, CD127, CD95 and CD27 were used to sort naive, central memory, regulatory and stem cell-like memory CD4+ T cells. A purity above 95% was achieved for all sorted populations. PBMCs were isolated right away by Lymphoprep density gradient centrifugation and were stained directly, without culture. Samples were stained and sorted in pairs, with one healthy donor and one patient per experiment, so that batch effects were minimized. Broader findings and caveats from the paper: Sequencing cDNA rather than genomic DNA could over-represent highly expressing activated cells, although activation and CD3 levels did not differ between groups. PCR might favor shorter templates, but patient and control samples were amplified and corrected together, so any skew would affect both groups equally. Because small numbers of individuals were included in the HLA sub-analyses, any influence of HLA type on TCRB rearrangement was left unresolved. Type 1 diabetes patients showed a moderate but significant shortening of TCRB CDR3 length in all four CD4+ subsets. Naive, central memory and regulatory TCRB repertoires appeared more similar among patients than among healthy donors. Fewer insertions and more nucleotide deletions at VDJ recombination sites were observed in patients with type 1 diabetes, implying thymic rearrangement abnormalities.

Inclusive of the bounding cysteine and phenylalanine, the CDR3 is 15 residues long. Only the CDR3 portion is preserved as DNA: 45 bases, with reading frame beginning at the first base. V is pared back by 4 bases and J by 9 bases, with 22 bases lying between the germline termini. CDR1 is given as SGHNT and CDR2 as YYREEE, both from the germline V gene (reference sequence). All of the isolated RNA was reverse transcribed with the High Capacity cDNA Reverse Transcription Kit, so expressed TCRB transcripts were sequenced. Deep immunoSEQ sequencing was performed on naive, central memory and regulatory T cell samples, with an average of around 3.4 million total reads per sample. Sorted cells were lysed in RLT buffer and RNA was extracted with DNase-treated RNeasy Micro or Mini kits, depending on cell number. Each cell subset was processed separately to prevent cross-contamination, with patient and healthy donor samples processed together. Using the immunoSEQ multiplex PCR, TCRB sequences were amplified from cDNA into 87-bp fragments spanning the CDR3 region. The amplicons were sequenced using the Illumina HiSeq platform. The authors' pipeline ran thus. Synthetic template baselines were used to correct PCR bias computationally, reads within Hamming distance 2 were collapsed together, and singletons that could not be merged were discarded. By aligning reads against IMGT, V, D and J genes, CDR3 length, and insertions or deletions at six rearrangement sites were assigned. Within each subset, clonotype counts were normalized to the number of sorted cells before true diversity and Gini coefficients were calculated with the tcR R package. Repertoire sharing was quantified using the overlap coefficient calculated on TCRB nucleotide sequences. Out-of-frame TCRB sequences from naive cells were analyzed to stand in for the pre-selection repertoire. Drawn from immuneACCESS, this table holds only the in-frame rearrangements with V and J called that TCRdb kept. Clones are partly lost; checked studies trace under half to an unresolved V gene and leave the rest unexplained. V and J calls and clone size are those listed in that table; D and trimming were worked out from the DNA. For this sample the table gives some 240,000 clones, of which approximately 16% were detected only once. About 0.08% of the sample is taken by the ten largest.

This clone was recorded a few times. The target of this receptor is not known. Qualities for individual bases were not recorded, and no much larger clone is one base off. The sequencing input was naive CD4+ T cells from blood. The cell subset or site label for this specimen denotes: true naive CD4+ T cells. This chain is built from TRBV5-4 and TRBJ2-5; the D call could be TRBD1 or TRBD2, with each sharing 5 bases. This receptor was obtained from a man aged 30 to 39 with type 1 diabetes. The DNA sequence is given as TGTGCCAGCAGCCCGCCCGGGACGGTGCTCTTTGCCCAGTACTTC. This codes for CASSPPGTVLFAQYF.